The entry that follows covers one TCR beta chain sequence. The data derive from a study of OX40 agonist ivuxolimab in advanced cancers. Here immunoSEQ multiplex PCR was the method, and the copy in TCRdb shows in-frame clones only, minus some. The sample holds some 39,000 clones; about 88% are singletons and the top ten take roughly 14%. Germline V gene sequence: CDR1 LNHDA, CDR2 SQIVND (reference sequence). V lost 3 bases and J 12 bases, leaving 27 bases between the germline ends. The CDR3 extends over 17 amino acids. The source material was CD4+ or CD8+ T cells sorted from blood, sampled in a trial of the OX40 agonist ivuxolimab. The sequence derives from an adult with an advanced solid tumor such as melanoma, head and neck, liver or kidney cancer. This chain joins TRBV19 and TRBJ2-1; D is perhaps TRBD2 (6 bases). Here the CDR3 DNA reads TGTGCCAGTAGTATGCAGGGTAATCTAGAAGTGCTGGGACTGCAGTTCTTC. It is translated as CASSMQGNLEVLGLQFF.